Sequencing of this T cell receptor (beta chain) was carried out in a study of blood T cell repertoires in COVID-19. About the research overall: COVID-19 samples, acute and convalescent, were from the United States, Italy and Spain. Sources were T cells, B-cell-depleted T cells, or PBMCs; the material itself was cDNA or gDNA.

The protocol was immunoSEQ multiplex PCR, while the TCRdb copy is restricted to in-frame clones and leaves out a portion. Of about 140,000 clones in the sample, around nine tenths were seen once. The ends lost 5 bases at V and 10 bases at J; junction bases unmatched: 10. Germline V CDR1 and CDR2: ENHRY, SYGVKD. The CDR3 is 14 residues long. The table lists this clone with a count of one. Sequenced material: peripheral blood. This TCR derives from a woman in her thirties or forties with acute or convalescent COVID-19. The gene calls are TRBV10-3 and TRBJ2-1, with 8 bases aligning to TRBD2. CDR3 in DNA: TGTGCCATCAGTCTAAGCGGGGGAGGTGGGGAGCAGTTCTTC. Its protein is CAISLSGGGGEQFF.